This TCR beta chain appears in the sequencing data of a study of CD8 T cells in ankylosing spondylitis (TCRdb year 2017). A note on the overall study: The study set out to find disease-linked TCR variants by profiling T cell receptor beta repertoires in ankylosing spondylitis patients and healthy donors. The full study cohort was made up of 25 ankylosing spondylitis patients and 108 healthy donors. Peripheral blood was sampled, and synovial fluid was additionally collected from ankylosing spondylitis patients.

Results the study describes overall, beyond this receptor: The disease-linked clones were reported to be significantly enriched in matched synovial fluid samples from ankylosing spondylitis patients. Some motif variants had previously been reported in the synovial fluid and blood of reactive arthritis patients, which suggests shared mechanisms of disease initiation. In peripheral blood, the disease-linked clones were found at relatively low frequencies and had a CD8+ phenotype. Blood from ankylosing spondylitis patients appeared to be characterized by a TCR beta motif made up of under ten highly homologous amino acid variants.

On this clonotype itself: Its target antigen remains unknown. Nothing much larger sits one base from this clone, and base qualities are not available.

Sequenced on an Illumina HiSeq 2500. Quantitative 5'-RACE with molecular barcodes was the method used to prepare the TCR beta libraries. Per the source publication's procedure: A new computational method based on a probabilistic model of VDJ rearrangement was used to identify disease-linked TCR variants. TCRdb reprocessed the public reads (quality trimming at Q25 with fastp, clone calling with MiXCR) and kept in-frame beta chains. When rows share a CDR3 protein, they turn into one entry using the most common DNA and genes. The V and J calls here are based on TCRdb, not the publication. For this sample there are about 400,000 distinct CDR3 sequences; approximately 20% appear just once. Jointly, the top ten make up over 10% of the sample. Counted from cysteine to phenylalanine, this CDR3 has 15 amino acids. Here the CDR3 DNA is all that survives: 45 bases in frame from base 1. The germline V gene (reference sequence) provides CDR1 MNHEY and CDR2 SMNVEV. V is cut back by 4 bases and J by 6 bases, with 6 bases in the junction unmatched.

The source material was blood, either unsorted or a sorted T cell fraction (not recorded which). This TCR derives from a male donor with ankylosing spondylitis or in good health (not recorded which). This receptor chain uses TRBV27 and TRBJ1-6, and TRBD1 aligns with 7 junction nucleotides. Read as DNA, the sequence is TGTGCCAGCAGTTATTATGCAGGGGGTAATTCACCCCTCCACTTT. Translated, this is CASSYYAGGNSPLHF.